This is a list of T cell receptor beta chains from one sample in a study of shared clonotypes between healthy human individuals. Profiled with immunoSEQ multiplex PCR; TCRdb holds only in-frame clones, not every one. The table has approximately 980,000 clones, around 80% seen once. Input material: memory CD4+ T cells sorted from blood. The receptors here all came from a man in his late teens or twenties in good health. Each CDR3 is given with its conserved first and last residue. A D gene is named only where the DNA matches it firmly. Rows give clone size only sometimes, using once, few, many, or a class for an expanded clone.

cdr3_aa: CASSLDNEVNTEAFF
cdr3_nt: TGCGCCAGCAGCTTGGATAATGAGGTAAACACTGAAGCTTTCTTT
d_call: -
v_call: TRBV5-1
j_call: TRBJ1-1
clone_size: -

cdr3_aa: CASTRAGEGYGYTF
cdr3_nt: TGTGCCAGTACCCGGGCCGGCGAGGGCTATGGCTACACCTTC
d_call: -
v_call: TRBV19
j_call: TRBJ1-2
clone_size: -

cdr3_aa: CASKEGNTIYF
cdr3_nt: TGTGCCAGTAAGGAGGGAAACACCATATATTTT
d_call: -
v_call: TRBV19
j_call: TRBJ1-3
clone_size: -

cdr3_aa: CATSRGSTGELFF
cdr3_nt: TGTGCCACCAGCAGAGGCTCAACCGGGGAGCTGTTTTTT
d_call: -
v_call: TRBV15
j_call: TRBJ2-2
clone_size: few

cdr3_aa: CASSESGSNQPQHF
cdr3_nt: TGTGCCAGCAGTGAAAGCGGTAGCAATCAGCCCCAGCATTTT
d_call: -
v_call: TRBV6-1
j_call: TRBJ1-5
clone_size: -

cdr3_aa: CASSQESSGFVREQFF
cdr3_nt: TGCGCCAGCAGCCAAGAATCGAGCGGTTTCGTCAGGGAGCAGTTCTTC
d_call: -
v_call: TRBV4-1
j_call: TRBJ2-1
clone_size: -

cdr3_aa: CAISELRLAGVAGETQYF
cdr3_nt: TGTGCCATCAGTGAACTGAGACTAGCGGGGGTAGCTGGAGAGACCCAGTACTTC
d_call: TRBD2
v_call: TRBV10-3
j_call: TRBJ2-5
clone_size: -

cdr3_aa: CASGGVYGYTF
cdr3_nt: TGTGCCAGCGGGGGGGTCTATGGCTACACCTTC
d_call: -
v_call: TRBV5-4
j_call: TRBJ1-2
clone_size: -

cdr3_aa: CASSGQGRGYEQYF
cdr3_nt: TGTGCCAGCAGTGGTCAGGGACGGGGATACGAGCAGTACTTC
d_call: -
v_call: TRBV6-1
j_call: TRBJ2-7
clone_size: -

cdr3_aa: CASSVGGTSGSAEQYF
cdr3_nt: TGTGCCAGCAGCGTAGGAGGGACTAGCGGGAGCGCCGAGCAGTACTTC
d_call: TRBD2
v_call: TRBV9
j_call: TRBJ2-7
clone_size: -

cdr3_aa: CASSLATNNEQFF
cdr3_nt: TGTGCCAGCAGCTTAGCGACGAACAATGAGCAGTTCTTC
d_call: -
v_call: TRBV7-6
j_call: TRBJ2-1
clone_size: -

cdr3_aa: CASSLAPAVLDTEAFF
cdr3_nt: TGCGCCAGCAGCTTGGCCCCGGCGGTTTTGGACACTGAAGCTTTCTTT
d_call: -
v_call: TRBV5-1
j_call: TRBJ1-1
clone_size: -

cdr3_aa: CASSSTGHGNTIYF
cdr3_nt: TGTGCCAGCAGTTCCACAGGGCATGGAAACACCATATATTTT
d_call: -
v_call: TRBV6-5
j_call: TRBJ1-3
clone_size: few

cdr3_aa: CASRPSGGNQPQHF
cdr3_nt: TGTGCCAGCAGACCTTCCGGGGGGAATCAGCCCCAGCATTTT
d_call: -
v_call: TRBV6-1
j_call: TRBJ1-5
clone_size: -

cdr3_aa: CASSYSGPETGEQFF
cdr3_nt: TGTGCCAGCAGTTACTCTGGGCCTGAGACAGGGGAGCAGTTCTTC
d_call: TRBD1
v_call: TRBV6-6
j_call: TRBJ2-1
clone_size: -

cdr3_aa: CASAPGQTEKLFF
cdr3_nt: TGTGCCAGCGCCCCGGGACAGACCGAAAAACTGTTTTTT
d_call: TRBD1
v_call: TRBV18
j_call: TRBJ1-4
clone_size: -

cdr3_aa: CASSGSSETQYF
cdr3_nt: TGCGCCAGCAGCGGGAGTAGTGAGACCCAGTACTTC
d_call: -
v_call: TRBV5-1
j_call: TRBJ2-5
clone_size: -

cdr3_aa: CASSQNRGRLGTQYF
cdr3_nt: TGTGCCAGCAGTCAAAACAGGGGGCGTCTGGGGACCCAGTACTTC
d_call: TRBD1
v_call: TRBV28
j_call: TRBJ2-5
clone_size: -

cdr3_aa: CASSQGGGAPQETQYF
cdr3_nt: TGCGCCAGCAGCCAGGGGGGCGGGGCTCCCCAAGAGACCCAGTACTTC
d_call: -
v_call: TRBV4-1
j_call: TRBJ2-5
clone_size: many

cdr3_aa: CASSRWDRDYGYTF
cdr3_nt: TGTGCCAGTAGCCGCTGGGACAGGGACTATGGCTACACCTTC
d_call: TRBD1
v_call: TRBV19
j_call: TRBJ1-2
clone_size: -

cdr3_aa: CASSEAGEQFF
cdr3_nt: TGCGCCAGCAGTGAGGCAGGCGAGCAGTTCTTC
d_call: -
v_call: TRBV10-2
j_call: TRBJ2-1
clone_size: -

cdr3_aa: CASSLKSGGISYEQYF
cdr3_nt: TGTGCCAGCAGCTTGAAATCTGGGGGTATATCCTACGAGCAGTACTTC
d_call: -
v_call: TRBV5-6
j_call: TRBJ2-7
clone_size: once